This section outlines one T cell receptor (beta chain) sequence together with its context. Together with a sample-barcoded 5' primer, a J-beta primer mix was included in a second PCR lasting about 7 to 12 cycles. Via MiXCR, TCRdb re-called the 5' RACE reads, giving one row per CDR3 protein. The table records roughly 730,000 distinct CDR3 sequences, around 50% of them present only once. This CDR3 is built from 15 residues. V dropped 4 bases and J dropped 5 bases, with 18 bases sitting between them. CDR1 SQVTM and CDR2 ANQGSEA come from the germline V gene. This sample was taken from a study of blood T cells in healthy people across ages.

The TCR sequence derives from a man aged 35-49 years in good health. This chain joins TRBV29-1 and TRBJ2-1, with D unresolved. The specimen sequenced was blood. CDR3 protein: CSVVPGLQVNNEQFF. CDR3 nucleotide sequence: TGCAGCGTTGTACCCGGGCTACAAGTTAACAATGAGCAGTTCTTC.